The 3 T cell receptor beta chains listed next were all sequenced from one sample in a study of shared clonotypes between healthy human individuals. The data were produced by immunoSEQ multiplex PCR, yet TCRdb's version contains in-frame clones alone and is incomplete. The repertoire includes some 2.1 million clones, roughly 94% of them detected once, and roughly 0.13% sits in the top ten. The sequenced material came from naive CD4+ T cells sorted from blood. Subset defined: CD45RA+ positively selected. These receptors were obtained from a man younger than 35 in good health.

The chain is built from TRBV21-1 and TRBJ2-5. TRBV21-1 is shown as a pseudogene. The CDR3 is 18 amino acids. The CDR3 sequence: CASSFPGANPPTRQTQYF. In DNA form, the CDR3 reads TGTGCCAGCAGCTTCCCCGGGGCTAACCCCCCCACAAGGCAGACCCAGTACTTC.

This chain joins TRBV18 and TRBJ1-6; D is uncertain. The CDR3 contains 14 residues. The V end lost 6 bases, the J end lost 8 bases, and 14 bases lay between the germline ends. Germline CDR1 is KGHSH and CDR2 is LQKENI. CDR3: CASSPAGSDSPLHF. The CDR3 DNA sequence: TGTGCCAGCTCCCCGGCGGGGAGTGATTCACCCCTCCACTTT.

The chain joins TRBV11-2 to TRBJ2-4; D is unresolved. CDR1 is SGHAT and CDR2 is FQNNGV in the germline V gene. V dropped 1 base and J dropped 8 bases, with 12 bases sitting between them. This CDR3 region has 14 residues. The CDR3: CASSLAGAEDIQYF. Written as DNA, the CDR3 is TGTGCCAGCAGCTTAGCGGGCGCCGAGGACATTCAGTACTTC.